The rows below give T cell receptor beta chains drawn from one sample of a study of cytomegalovirus exposure and HLA in healthy donors. The data were produced by immunoSEQ multiplex PCR, yet TCRdb's version contains in-frame clones alone and is incomplete. The data contain 150,000 to 250,000 clones, around 76% of them singletons. Sequencing was performed on PBMCs. These receptors were obtained from a man aged 25 to 45 in good health and CMV-seronegative. CDR3s include the opening cysteine and the closing phenylalanine or tryptophan. D genes are given only for firm matches. Rows may omit the clone size; those that give it use once, few, many or a size class.

CDR3aa: CASSLAYEQYF
CDR3nt: TGCGCCAGCAGCTTGGCTTACGAGCAGTACTTC
d_gene: .
v_gene: TRBV5-1
j_gene: TRBJ2-7
abundance: .

CDR3aa: CASSLLRSVYF
CDR3nt: TGTGCCAGCAGCTTACTGAGGAGTGTGTACTTC
d_gene: .
v_gene: TRBV11-2
j_gene: TRBJ2-7
abundance: .

CDR3aa: CASSQGGTGRNEQFF
CDR3nt: TGTGCCAGCAGTCAAGGCGGGACAGGTCGAAATGAGCAGTTCTTC
d_gene: TRBD1
v_gene: TRBV7-3
j_gene: TRBJ2-1
abundance: .

CDR3aa: CASSLGGQGANEQFF
CDR3nt: TGTGCCAGCAGCTTAGGGGGACAGGGGGCAAATGAGCAGTTCTTC
d_gene: TRBD1
v_gene: TRBV11-2
j_gene: TRBJ2-1
abundance: .

CDR3aa: CASGLGAGPGDTQYF
CDR3nt: TGTGCTAGTGGTTTGGGAGCGGGCCCGGGAGATACGCAGTATTTT
d_gene: .
v_gene: TRBV12-5
j_gene: TRBJ2-3
abundance: .

CDR3aa: CASSTGQDSFYEQYF
CDR3nt: TGTGCCAGCAGCACCGGACAGGACTCCTTCTACGAGCAGTACTTC
d_gene: TRBD1
v_gene: TRBV9
j_gene: TRBJ2-7
abundance: .

CDR3aa: CASSPSGRAPGELFF
CDR3nt: TGCGCCAGCAGCCCTAGCGGGAGGGCCCCCGGGGAGCTGTTTTTT
d_gene: TRBD2
v_gene: TRBV5-1
j_gene: TRBJ2-2
abundance: once

CDR3aa: CAIRPLAGAYEQFF
CDR3nt: TGTGCCATCAGGCCCCTAGCGGGAGCATATGAGCAGTTCTTC
d_gene: TRBD2
v_gene: TRBV10-3
j_gene: TRBJ2-1
abundance: .

CDR3aa: CASSSGGQILYGYTF
CDR3nt: TGTGCCAGCAGCTCGGGGGGCCAGATACTCTATGGCTACACCTTC
d_gene: .
v_gene: TRBV5-4
j_gene: TRBJ1-2
abundance: .

CDR3aa: CASSLSGVIYEQYF
CDR3nt: TGTGCCAGCAGTTTATCAGGGGTCATATACGAGCAGTACTTC
d_gene: .
v_gene: TRBV6-6
j_gene: TRBJ2-7
abundance: .

CDR3aa: CASSPAGTDRETQYF
CDR3nt: TGTGCCAGTAGTCCGGCGGGCACAGACCGGGAGACCCAGTACTTC
d_gene: .
v_gene: TRBV19
j_gene: TRBJ2-5
abundance: .

CDR3aa: CASSSRGPNTEAFF
CDR3nt: TGCGCCAGCAGCTCCAGGGGTCCGAACACTGAAGCTTTCTTT
d_gene: .
v_gene: TRBV5-1
j_gene: TRBJ1-1
abundance: .

CDR3aa: CASSYQTNLYEQYF
CDR3nt: TGTGCCAGCAGTTACCAGACTAACCTCTACGAGCAGTACTTC
d_gene: .
v_gene: TRBV6-5
j_gene: TRBJ2-7
abundance: .

CDR3aa: CASSTGAPGEQYF
CDR3nt: TGTGCCAGCTCCACGGGAGCCCCCGGGGAGCAGTACTTC
d_gene: .
v_gene: TRBV18
j_gene: TRBJ2-7
abundance: .

CDR3aa: CSVEDVRAGSYNEQFF
CDR3nt: TGCAGCGTTGAAGATGTTCGAGCGGGCTCCTACAATGAGCAGTTCTTC
d_gene: .
v_gene: TRBV29-1
j_gene: TRBJ2-1
abundance: once

CDR3aa: CASSLLMGLSNEQFF
CDR3nt: TGTGCCAGCAGCTTGCTGATGGGGCTCAGCAATGAGCAGTTCTTC
d_gene: .
v_gene: TRBV11-2
j_gene: TRBJ2-1
abundance: .

CDR3aa: CASSGADLRSTIYF
CDR3nt: TGTGCCAGCAGTGGAGCGGACCTTAGAAGCACCATATATTTT
d_gene: .
v_gene: TRBV27
j_gene: TRBJ1-3
abundance: .

CDR3aa: CASSPTAAAGTQYF
CDR3nt: TGCGCCAGCAGCCCCACAGCCGCGGCGGGGACGCAGTACTTC
d_gene: .
v_gene: TRBV5-1
j_gene: TRBJ2-7
abundance: .

CDR3aa: CASSVGQGALAFF
CDR3nt: TGTGCCAGCAGCGTAGGACAGGGGGCTCTAGCTTTCTTT
d_gene: TRBD1
v_gene: TRBV9
j_gene: TRBJ1-1
abundance: .

CDR3aa: CASGSSGGSYEQYF
CDR3nt: TGTGCCAGCGGATCTAGCGGGGGCTCCTACGAGCAGTACTTC
d_gene: TRBD2
v_gene: TRBV4-2
j_gene: TRBJ2-7
abundance: .

CDR3aa: CASSLTGDTGGYTF
CDR3nt: TGTGCCAGCAGCTTAACAGGGGACACTGGAGGCTACACCTTC
d_gene: TRBD1
v_gene: TRBV7-9
j_gene: TRBJ1-2
abundance: .

CDR3aa: CASSLVVGVINNEQFF
CDR3nt: TGCGCCAGCAGCCTAGTCGTAGGGGTCATCAACAATGAGCAGTTCTTC
d_gene: .
v_gene: TRBV4-1
j_gene: TRBJ2-1
abundance: few

CDR3aa: CASSESSGGSQETQYF
CDR3nt: TGCGCCAGCAGTGAGTCATCGGGAGGAAGTCAAGAGACCCAGTACTTC
d_gene: TRBD2
v_gene: TRBV10-1
j_gene: TRBJ2-5
abundance: .

CDR3aa: CSVGQAFGSNQPQHF
CDR3nt: TGCAGCGTCGGCCAGGCCTTTGGGAGCAATCAGCCCCAGCATTTT
d_gene: .
v_gene: TRBV29-1
j_gene: TRBJ1-5
abundance: .

CDR3aa: CASSGGGLAGVDTQYF
CDR3nt: TGTGCCAGCAGCGGAGGCGGACTAGCGGGAGTGGATACGCAGTATTTT
d_gene: TRBD2
v_gene: TRBV11-3
j_gene: TRBJ2-3
abundance: .

CDR3aa: CSVSEGQARNQPQHF
CDR3nt: TGCAGCGTTTCCGAAGGACAGGCACGCAATCAGCCCCAGCATTTT
d_gene: TRBD1
v_gene: TRBV29-1
j_gene: TRBJ1-5
abundance: .

CDR3aa: CSVEPGQGGVSNTEAFF
CDR3nt: TGCAGCGTTGAACCAGGACAGGGTGGAGTATCGAACACTGAAGCTTTCTTT
d_gene: TRBD1
v_gene: TRBV29-1
j_gene: TRBJ1-1
abundance: .

CDR3aa: CASSEYSGFSETQYF
CDR3nt: TGTGCCAGCAGTGAATACTCGGGGTTTTCAGAGACCCAGTACTTC
d_gene: .
v_gene: TRBV25-1
j_gene: TRBJ2-5
abundance: .

CDR3aa: CASSLVQVGRNIQYF
CDR3nt: TGTGCCAGCAGTTTAGTACAGGTCGGACGTAACATTCAGTACTTC
d_gene: .
v_gene: TRBV28
j_gene: TRBJ2-4
abundance: .

CDR3aa: CASSLSGRNQPQHF
CDR3nt: TGTGCCAGCAGTTTATCGGGGCGCAATCAGCCCCAGCATTTT
d_gene: .
v_gene: TRBV27
j_gene: TRBJ1-5
abundance: .

CDR3aa: CASSTIRGPSYEQYF
CDR3nt: TGTGCCAGCAGCACCATCCGTGGGCCCTCCTACGAGCAGTACTTC
d_gene: .
v_gene: TRBV27
j_gene: TRBJ2-7
abundance: few

CDR3aa: CASSLGLANTGELFF
CDR3nt: TGTGCCAGCAGCCTGGGACTGGCGAACACCGGGGAGCTGTTTTTT
d_gene: .
v_gene: TRBV5-4
j_gene: TRBJ2-2
abundance: .

CDR3aa: CASSSGGEGYTF
CDR3nt: TGTGCCAGCAGTTCAGGGGGAGAAGGCTACACCTTC
d_gene: TRBD1
v_gene: TRBV28
j_gene: TRBJ1-2
abundance: .

CDR3aa: CASSEYAGGEWGSPLHF
CDR3nt: TGTGCCAGCAGTGAATACGCAGGGGGCGAGTGGGGCTCACCCCTCCACTTT
d_gene: TRBD1
v_gene: TRBV25-1
j_gene: TRBJ1-6
abundance: .

CDR3aa: CASSSTSPYEQYF
CDR3nt: TGTGCCAGCAGTAGTACATCCCCCTACGAGCAGTACTTC
d_gene: .
v_gene: TRBV27
j_gene: TRBJ2-7
abundance: .

CDR3aa: CASIFWVADQETQYF
CDR3nt: TGTGCCAGCATCTTTTGGGTGGCGGATCAAGAGACCCAGTACTTC
d_gene: .
v_gene: TRBV7-6
j_gene: TRBJ2-5
abundance: .

CDR3aa: CASSLGLANTGELFF
CDR3nt: TGTGCCAGCAGCTTGGGACTAGCGAACACCGGGGAGCTGTTTTTT
d_gene: .
v_gene: TRBV5-4
j_gene: TRBJ2-2
abundance: few

CDR3aa: CSADDRGVTDTQYF
CDR3nt: TGCAGCGCTGACGACAGGGGGGTCACAGATACGCAGTATTTT
d_gene: TRBD1
v_gene: TRBV29-1
j_gene: TRBJ2-3
abundance: .

CDR3aa: CASSVWGPTYEQYF
CDR3nt: TGTGCCAGCAGTGTCTGGGGCCCAACCTACGAGCAGTACTTC
d_gene: .
v_gene: TRBV6-1
j_gene: TRBJ2-7
abundance: once

CDR3aa: CASSPPNRGSETQYF
CDR3nt: TGTGCCAGCTCACCACCCAACAGGGGGTCGGAGACCCAGTACTTC
d_gene: TRBD1
v_gene: TRBV18
j_gene: TRBJ2-5
abundance: few

CDR3aa: CASSSSWGYEAFF
CDR3nt: TGTGCCAGCAGCTCGTCCTGGGGCTATGAAGCTTTCTTT
d_gene: .
v_gene: TRBV7-2
j_gene: TRBJ1-1
abundance: .

CDR3aa: CASRPGQGGIQPQHF
CDR3nt: TGTGCCAGCAGACCCGGACAGGGGGGCATTCAGCCCCAGCATTTT
d_gene: TRBD1
v_gene: TRBV28
j_gene: TRBJ1-5
abundance: .

CDR3aa: CASSLRGYEQYF
CDR3nt: TGTGCCAGCAGCTTACGGGGGTACGAGCAGTACTTC
d_gene: .
v_gene: TRBV11-2
j_gene: TRBJ2-7
abundance: .

CDR3aa: CASSTTGTSSYEQYF
CDR3nt: TGTGCCAGCAGCACGACAGGGACTTCGTCCTACGAGCAGTACTTC
d_gene: .
v_gene: TRBV7-9
j_gene: TRBJ2-7
abundance: .

CDR3aa: CASSQQGVGGELFF
CDR3nt: TGTGCCAGCAGTCAACAGGGGGTGGGCGGGGAGCTGTTTTTT
d_gene: TRBD1
v_gene: TRBV28
j_gene: TRBJ2-2
abundance: .

CDR3aa: CASSWSGDTEAFF
CDR3nt: TGTGCCAGTAGTTGGTCCGGGGACACTGAAGCTTTCTTT
d_gene: .
v_gene: TRBV19
j_gene: TRBJ1-1
abundance: .